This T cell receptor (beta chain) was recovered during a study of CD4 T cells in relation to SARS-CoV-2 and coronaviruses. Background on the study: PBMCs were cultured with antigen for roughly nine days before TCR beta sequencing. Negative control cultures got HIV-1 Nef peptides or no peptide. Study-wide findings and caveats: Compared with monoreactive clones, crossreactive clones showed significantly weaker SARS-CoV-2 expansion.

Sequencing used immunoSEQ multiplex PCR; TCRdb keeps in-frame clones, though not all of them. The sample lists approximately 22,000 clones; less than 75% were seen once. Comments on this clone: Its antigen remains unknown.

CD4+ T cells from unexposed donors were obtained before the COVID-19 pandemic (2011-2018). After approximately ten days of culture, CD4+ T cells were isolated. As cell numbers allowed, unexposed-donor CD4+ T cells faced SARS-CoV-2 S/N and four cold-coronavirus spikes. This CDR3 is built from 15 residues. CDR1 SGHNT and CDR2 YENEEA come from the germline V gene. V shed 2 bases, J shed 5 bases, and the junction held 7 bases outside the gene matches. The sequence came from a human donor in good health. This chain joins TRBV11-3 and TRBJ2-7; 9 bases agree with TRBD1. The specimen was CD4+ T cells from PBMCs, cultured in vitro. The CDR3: CASSLRGQGTDEQYF. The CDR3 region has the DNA TGTGCCAGCAGCTTACGGGGACAGGGAACAGACGAGCAGTACTTC.